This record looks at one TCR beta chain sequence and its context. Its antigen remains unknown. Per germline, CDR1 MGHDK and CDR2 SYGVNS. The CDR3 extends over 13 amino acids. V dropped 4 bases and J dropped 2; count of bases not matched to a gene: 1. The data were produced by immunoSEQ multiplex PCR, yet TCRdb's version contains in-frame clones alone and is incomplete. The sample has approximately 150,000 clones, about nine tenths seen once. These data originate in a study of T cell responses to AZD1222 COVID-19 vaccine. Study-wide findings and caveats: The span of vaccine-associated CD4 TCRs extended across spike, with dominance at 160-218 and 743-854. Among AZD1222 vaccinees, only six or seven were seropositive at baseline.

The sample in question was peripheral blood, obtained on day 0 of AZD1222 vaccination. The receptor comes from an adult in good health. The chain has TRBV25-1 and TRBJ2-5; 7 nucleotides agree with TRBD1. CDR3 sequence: CASSGTGQETQYF. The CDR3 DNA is TGTGCCAGCAGTGGGACAGGTCAAGAGACCCAGTACTTC.